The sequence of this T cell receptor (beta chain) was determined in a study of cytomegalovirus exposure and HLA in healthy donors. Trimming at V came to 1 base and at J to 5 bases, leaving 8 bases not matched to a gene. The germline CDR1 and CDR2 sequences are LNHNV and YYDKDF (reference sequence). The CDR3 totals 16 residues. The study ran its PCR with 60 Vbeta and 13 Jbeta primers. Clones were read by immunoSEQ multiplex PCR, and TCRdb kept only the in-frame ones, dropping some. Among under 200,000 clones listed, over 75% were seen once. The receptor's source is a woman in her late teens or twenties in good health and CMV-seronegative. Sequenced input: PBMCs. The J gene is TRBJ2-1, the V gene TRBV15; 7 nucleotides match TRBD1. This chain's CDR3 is CATSRAPDRSNNEQFF. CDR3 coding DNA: TGTGCCACCAGCAGAGCCCCGGACAGGTCGAACAATGAGCAGTTCTTC.